The clone carrying this T cell receptor (beta chain) was found many times. The use of a sample-barcoded 5' primer and a J-beta primer mix characterized a second PCR of about 7 to 12 cycles. TCRdb reanalysed the 5' RACE reads using MiXCR and keeps one entry per CDR3 protein. The sample lists 1.8 million or so distinct CDR3 sequences; about two fifths were seen once. The source of the sample is a study of blood T cells in healthy people across ages. Sample donors were healthy Caucasian individuals that came from Russia, aged 6 to 90. Per sample, at least 5 micrograms of total RNA were extracted. The source material was blood. This receptor was identified in a human donor in good health.

The CDR3 DNA reads TGCAGTGCTAGAGATTCCCGGACTAGCCAAGAGACCCAGTACTTC. It specifies CSARDSRTSQETQYF. The gene calls are TRBV20-1 and TRBJ2-5; 7 bases align to TRBD2. The CDR3 has 15 residues. The V gene's germline CDR1 is DFQATT and CDR2 SNEGSKA (reference sequence). V trimming: 0 bases; J trimming: 1 base; junction bases outside the gene matches: 5.